Below, one TCR beta chain is given with its context. Its antigen is currently unknown. A read error may produce the germline difference seen at one junction end. This entry belongs to a study of cytomegalovirus exposure and HLA in healthy donors. General study results and limits: A later analysis reportedly found that, within productive TCRs, an Asian-associated ancestry cluster had fewer N-insertions than the mean observed across the approximately 670 donors.

This CDR3 is 12 amino acids long. Germline V lookup: CDR1 SEHNR, CDR2 FQNEAQ (reference sequence). Primers for the PCR totalled 60 Vbeta and 13 Jbeta. Libraries were prepared by immunoSEQ multiplex PCR; TCRdb keeps only in-frame clonotypes and omits some of them. In the table there are 200,000 or so clones, around 80% of which are singletons. The TCR sequence derives from a young man in good health and CMV-seronegative. Specimen: PBMCs. This chain connects TRBV7-9 to TRBJ1-6, with D hard to call. CDR3 nucleotides: TGTTCCAGCAGCAACAGTAATTCACCCCTCCACTTT. It codes for CSSSNSNSPLHF. Full variable domain (outside the CDR3, taken from reference TRBV7-9 and TRBJ1-6): DTGVSQNPRHKITKRGQNVTFRCDPISEHNRLYWYRQTLGQGPEFLTYFQNEAQLEKSRLLSDRFSAERPKGSFSTLEIQRTEQGDSAMYLCSSSNSNSPLHFGNGTRLTVT.